Included here is one T cell receptor (beta chain) sequence, with context. Using a J-beta primer mix together with a sample-barcoded 5' primer, a second PCR was run for about 7 to 12 cycles. TCRdb reprocessed the 5' RACE reads via MiXCR and lists one record per CDR3 protein. The sample yields 780,000 or so distinct CDR3 sequences, 56% seen once. The sample originates from a study of blood T cells in healthy people across ages. CDR1 and CDR2 (germline): SGHTA, FQGNSA. Trimming pared 5 bases from V and 1 base from J, leaving 17 bases between. CDR3 length: 16 residues. Each sample yielded at least 6 million isolated PBMCs.

The receptor was isolated from a man aged 35-49 years in good health. The chain recombines TRBV7-2 with TRBJ1-1; no reliable D call. The sample taken for sequencing was blood. The CDR3 sequence is CASSQRLWGQNTEAFF. Here the CDR3 DNA reads TGTGCCAGCAGCCAACGTCTTTGGGGTCAGAACACTGAAGCTTTCTTT.